This T cell receptor (beta chain) was captured by sequencing in a study of cytomegalovirus exposure and HLA in healthy donors. Study as a whole: The approximately 700 first-cohort repertoires shared a platform with the approximately 120 validation repertoires, as reported in a later analysis.

Assay: immunoSEQ multiplex PCR; the TCRdb copy retains only in-frame clones and omits some. The data hold roughly 98,000 clones, with roughly 87% observed a single time. On this clone itself: What it binds is not known.

Study-wide points: Using the classifier, cytomegalovirus status was reportedly diagnosed with high specificity and sensitivity. According to the study, 160 or so TCR beta chains were cytomegalovirus-associated.

V was shortened by 0 bases and J by 3 bases, with 10 bases between the two germline ends. The germline CDR1 and CDR2 sequences are SGHNT and YYREEE (reference sequence). This CDR3 spans 14 amino acids. Donors came from a validation cohort of 90 to 150 subjects, distinct from the first 666-subject cohort. This chain uses TRBV5-4 with TRBJ2-7; tentatively, D is TRBD1 (6 bases). The sequenced material came from PBMCs. The receptor comes from a man aged 18 to 29 in good health and CMV-seropositive. For the CDR3, the DNA is TGTGCCAGCAGCTTGGGGCAGGGGCGCTACGAGCAGTACTTC. Protein sequence: CASSLGQGRYEQYF.